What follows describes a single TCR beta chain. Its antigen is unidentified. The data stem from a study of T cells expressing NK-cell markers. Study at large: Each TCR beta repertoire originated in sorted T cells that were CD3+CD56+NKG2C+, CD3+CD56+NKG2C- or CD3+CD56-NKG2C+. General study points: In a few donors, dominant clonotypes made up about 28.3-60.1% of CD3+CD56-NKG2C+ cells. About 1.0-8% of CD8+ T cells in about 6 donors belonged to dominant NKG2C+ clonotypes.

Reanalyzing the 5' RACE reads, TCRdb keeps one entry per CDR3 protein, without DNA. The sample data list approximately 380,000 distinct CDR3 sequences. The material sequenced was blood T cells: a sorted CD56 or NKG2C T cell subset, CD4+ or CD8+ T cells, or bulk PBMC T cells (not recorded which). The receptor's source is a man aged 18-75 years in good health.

The CDR3 loop is CASSPTRGTQPQHF. The chain links TRBV6-1 to TRBJ1-5. Germline assignment: CDR1 MNHNS and CDR2 SASEGT. This CDR3 region has 14 residues.